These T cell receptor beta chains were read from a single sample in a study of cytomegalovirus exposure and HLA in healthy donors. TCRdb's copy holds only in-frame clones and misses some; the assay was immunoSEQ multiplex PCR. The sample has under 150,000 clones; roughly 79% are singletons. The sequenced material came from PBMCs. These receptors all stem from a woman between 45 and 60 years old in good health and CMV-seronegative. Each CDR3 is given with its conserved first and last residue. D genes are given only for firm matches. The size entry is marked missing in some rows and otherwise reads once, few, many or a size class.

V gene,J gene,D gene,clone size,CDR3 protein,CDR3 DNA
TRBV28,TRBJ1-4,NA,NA,CASRQETNEKLFF,TGTGCCAGCAGGCAAGAGACTAATGAAAAACTGTTTTTT
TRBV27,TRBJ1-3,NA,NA,CASSPVSGTPGNTIYF,TGTGCCAGCAGCCCCGTGTCAGGGACTCCTGGAAACACCATATATTTT
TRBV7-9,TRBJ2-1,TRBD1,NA,CASSLLLTGSRSHEQFF,TGTGCCAGCAGCTTACTCCTGACAGGGTCTAGGTCGCATGAGCAGTTCTTC
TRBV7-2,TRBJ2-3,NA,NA,CASSRRSNMDTQYF,TGTGCCAGCAGTAGGAGGAGCAACATGGATACGCAGTATTTT
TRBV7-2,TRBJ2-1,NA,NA,CASSLVASQNEQFF,TGTGCCAGCAGCTTAGTTGCGTCACAGAATGAGCAGTTCTTC
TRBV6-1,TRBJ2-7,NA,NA,CASSGLGRQIYEQYF,TGTGCCAGCAGTGGTTTGGGGCGCCAGATTTACGAGCAGTACTTC
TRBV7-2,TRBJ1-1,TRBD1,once,CASSREMTGWIGAFF,TGTGCCAGCAGCCGGGAAATGACAGGGTGGATAGGAGCTTTCTTT
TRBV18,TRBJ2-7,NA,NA,CASSPLDGAYEQYF,TGTGCCAGCTCACCTCTCGACGGGGCCTACGAGCAGTACTTC
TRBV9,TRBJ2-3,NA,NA,CASSAPLGKNTDTQYF,TGTGCCAGCAGCGCGCCCCTCGGGAAGAACACAGATACGCAGTATTTT
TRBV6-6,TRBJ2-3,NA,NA,CASSYPGGGGTDTQYF,TGTGCCAGCAGTTACCCCGGGGGAGGCGGCACAGATACGCAGTATTTT
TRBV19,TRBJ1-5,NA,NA,CASTEDTYNQPQHF,TGTGCCAGTACCGAGGACACTTACAATCAGCCCCAGCATTTT
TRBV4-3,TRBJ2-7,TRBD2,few,CASSQDLAGSPNEQYF,TGCGCCAGCAGCCAGGATCTAGCGGGAAGCCCTAACGAGCAGTACTTC
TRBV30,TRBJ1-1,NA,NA,CAWSEGDTEAFF,TGTGCCTGGAGTGAGGGGGACACTGAAGCTTTCTTT
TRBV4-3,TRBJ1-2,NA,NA,CASSQATGPTNYGYTF,TGCGCCAGCAGCCAAGCAACAGGGCCTACTAACTATGGCTACACCTTC
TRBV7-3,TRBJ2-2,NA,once,CASSFLSAGELFF,TGTGCCAGCAGCTTTCTATCGGCCGGGGAGCTGTTTTTT
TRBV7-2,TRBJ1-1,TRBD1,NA,CASSTQEVTGSNLRTEAFF,TGTGCCAGCAGCACACAAGAGGTGACAGGGAGCAATCTTAGGACTGAAGCTTTCTTT
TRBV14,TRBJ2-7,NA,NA,CASSQDAGSSYEQYF,TGTGCCAGCAGCCAAGATGCGGGAAGCTCCTACGAGCAGTACTTC
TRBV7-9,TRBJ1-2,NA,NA,CASSGDQGRVGYGYTF,TGTGCCAGCAGCGGCGATCAGGGCAGGGTAGGCTATGGCTACACCTTC
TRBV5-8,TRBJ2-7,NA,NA,CASSFGDGSDEQYF,TGTGCCAGCAGCTTCGGGGATGGGTCTGACGAGCAGTACTTC
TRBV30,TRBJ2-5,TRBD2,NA,CAWSVFPSGLAGQTQYF,TGTGCCTGGAGTGTTTTTCCCTCCGGACTAGCGGGACAGACCCAGTACTTC
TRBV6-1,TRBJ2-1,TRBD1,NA,CASSGDRGTYNEQFF,TGTGCCAGCAGTGGGGACAGGGGAACCTACAATGAGCAGTTCTTC
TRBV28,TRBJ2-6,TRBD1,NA,CASSTGGGANVLTF,TGTGCCAGCAGCACAGGGGGTGGGGCCAACGTCCTGACTTTC
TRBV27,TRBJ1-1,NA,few,CASSFQGGYTEAFF,TGTGCCAGCAGTTTTCAGGGAGGGTACACTGAAGCTTTCTTT
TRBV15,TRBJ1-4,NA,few,CATSRTRGEKLFF,TGTGCCACCAGCAGAACACGAGGGGAAAAACTGTTTTTT
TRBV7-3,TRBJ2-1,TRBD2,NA,CASSLPGGSSYNEQFF,TGTGCCAGCAGCTTACCAGGCGGGAGCTCCTACAATGAGCAGTTCTTC
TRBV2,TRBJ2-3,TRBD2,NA,CASSALRGSTDTQYF,TGTGCCAGCAGCGCGTTGCGGGGGAGCACAGATACGCAGTATTTT
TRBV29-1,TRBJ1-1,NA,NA,CSVEALNTEAFF,TGCAGCGTTGAAGCCTTGAACACTGAAGCTTTCTTT
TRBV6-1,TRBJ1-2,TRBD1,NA,CASSEGTGGADGYTF,TGTGCCAGCAGTGAAGGGACAGGGGGCGCGGATGGCTACACCTTC
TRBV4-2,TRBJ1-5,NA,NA,CASSQSGTNQPQHF,TGTGCCAGCAGCCAGTCGGGAACCAATCAGCCCCAGCATTTT
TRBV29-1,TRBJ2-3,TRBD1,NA,CSVRGQGMQYF,TGCAGCGTCAGGGGACAGGGGATGCAGTATTTT
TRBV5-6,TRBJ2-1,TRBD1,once,CASSYDAGTDLNEQFF,TGTGCCAGCAGCTACGACGCCGGGACAGATCTCAATGAGCAGTTCTTC
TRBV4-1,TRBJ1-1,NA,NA,CASSHPGWNTEAFF,TGCGCCAGCAGCCACCCAGGGTGGAACACTGAAGCTTTCTTT
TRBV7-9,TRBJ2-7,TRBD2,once,CASSLDTSGGYEQYF,TGTGCCAGCAGCTTAGACACTAGCGGGGGCTACGAGCAGTACTTC
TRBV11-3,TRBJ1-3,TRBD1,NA,CASSPRDRGISGNTIYF,TGTGCCAGCAGCCCCAGAGACAGGGGGATCTCTGGAAACACCATATATTTT
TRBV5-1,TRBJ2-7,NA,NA,CASSLERSSYEQYF,TGCGCCAGCAGCTTGGAGCGTAGCTCCTACGAGCAGTACTTC
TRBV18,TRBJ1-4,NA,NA,CASSPPQEGWGEKLFF,TGTGCCAGCTCACCACCACAGGAGGGTTGGGGTGAAAAACTGTTTTTT
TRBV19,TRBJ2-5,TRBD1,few,CASSRTGRYVRETQYF,TGTGCCAGTAGTCGGACAGGTCGATACGTCAGAGAGACCCAGTACTTC
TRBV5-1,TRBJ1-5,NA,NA,CASSLRPGQPQNF,TGCGCCAGCAGCTTGCGTCCGGGTCAGCCCCAGAATTTT
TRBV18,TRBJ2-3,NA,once,CASSPLSSGTDTQYF,TGTGCCAGCTCACCCCTTTCGAGTGGCACAGATACGCAGTATTTT
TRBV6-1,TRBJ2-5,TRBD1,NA,CASSEVGTGGRETQYF,TGTGCCAGCAGTGAAGTGGGGACAGGGGGCCGGGAGACCCAGTACTTC
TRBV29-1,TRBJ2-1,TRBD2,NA,CSVSISRLAGGSYNEQFF,TGCAGCGTTTCGATTTCCCGACTAGCGGGAGGATCCTACAATGAGCAGTTCTTC
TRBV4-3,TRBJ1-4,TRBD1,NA,CASSQGTGRGDEKLFF,TGCGCCAGCAGCCAAGGGACAGGGCGAGGTGATGAAAAACTGTTTTTT